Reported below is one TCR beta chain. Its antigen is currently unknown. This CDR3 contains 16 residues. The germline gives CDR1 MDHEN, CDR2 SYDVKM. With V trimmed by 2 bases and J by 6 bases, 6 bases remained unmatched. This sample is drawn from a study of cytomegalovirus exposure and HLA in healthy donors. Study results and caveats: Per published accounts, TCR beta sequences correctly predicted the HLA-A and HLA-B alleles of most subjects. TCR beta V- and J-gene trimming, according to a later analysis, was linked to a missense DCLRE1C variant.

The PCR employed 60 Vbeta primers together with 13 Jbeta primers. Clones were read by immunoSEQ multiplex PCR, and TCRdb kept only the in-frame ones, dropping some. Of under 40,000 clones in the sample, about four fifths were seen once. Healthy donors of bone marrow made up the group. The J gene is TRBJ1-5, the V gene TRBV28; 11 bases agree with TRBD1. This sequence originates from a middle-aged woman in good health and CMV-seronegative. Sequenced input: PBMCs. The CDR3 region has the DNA TGTGCCAGCAGTTTACTGGACAGGGGGCGCATTCAGCCCCAGCATTTT. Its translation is CASSLLDRGRIQPQHF. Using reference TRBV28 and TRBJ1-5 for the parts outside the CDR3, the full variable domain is DVKVTQSSRYLVKRTGEKVFLECVQDMDHENMFWYRQDPGLGLRLIYFSYDVKMKEKGDIPEGYSVSREKKERFSLILESASTNQTSMYLCASSLLDRGRIQPQHFGDGTRLSIL.